Presented here are 4 T cell receptor beta chains from one specimen sequenced in a study of cytomegalovirus exposure and HLA in healthy donors. The PCR used 60 Vbeta and 13 Jbeta primers. Generated by immunoSEQ multiplex PCR, the TCRdb table keeps only in-frame clones and is missing some. The sample carries about 130,000 clones, 60% to 80% recorded once. The sequencing input was PBMCs. The source of these receptors is a female donor in good health and CMV-seronegative.

The chain has TRBV4-3 and TRBJ2-7; 7 bases fit TRBD1. Germline loops: CDR1 LGHNA, CDR2 YSLEER. Trimming removed 0 bases from V and 4 bases from J; junction bases left unmatched: 3. The CDR3 totals 14 residues. The CDR3 DNA reads as TGCGCCAGCAGCCAAGATGGGACAGAGTACGAGCAGTACTTC. Amino acid sequence: CASSQDGTEYEQYF.

The V call is TRBV19, the J call TRBJ1-1; 7 nucleotides match TRBD1. Trimming removed 1 base from V and 4 bases from J; junction bases left unmatched: 0. CDR1 and CDR2 from the germline V gene are LNHDA and SQIVND (reference sequence). The CDR3 contains 13 residues. The CDR3 nucleotides read TGTGCCAGTAGTATAGCAGGGGGCACTGAAGCTTTCTTT. Translating gives CASSIAGGTEAFF.

The chain employs TRBV4-1 and TRBJ1-3; D gene ambiguous. V gave up 0 bases and J gave up 6 bases, with 3 bases separating them. The V gene's germline CDR1 is MGHRA and CDR2 YSYEKL. The CDR3 has 12 residues. Here the CDR3 reads CASSQEQNTIYF. The CDR3 bases are TGCGCCAGCAGCCAAGAACAAAACACCATATATTTT.

The chain links TRBV29-1 to TRBJ2-5; D is perhaps TRBD1 (5 bases). There are 14 residues in the CDR3. Trimming took off 1 base at V and 0 bases at J, with 9 bases between the two ends. Germline V gene sequence: CDR1 SQVTM, CDR2 ANQGSEA. CDR3 protein: CSVEVGANQETQYF. The CDR3 region has the DNA TGCAGCGTTGAAGTTGGGGCCAACCAAGAGACCCAGTACTTC.